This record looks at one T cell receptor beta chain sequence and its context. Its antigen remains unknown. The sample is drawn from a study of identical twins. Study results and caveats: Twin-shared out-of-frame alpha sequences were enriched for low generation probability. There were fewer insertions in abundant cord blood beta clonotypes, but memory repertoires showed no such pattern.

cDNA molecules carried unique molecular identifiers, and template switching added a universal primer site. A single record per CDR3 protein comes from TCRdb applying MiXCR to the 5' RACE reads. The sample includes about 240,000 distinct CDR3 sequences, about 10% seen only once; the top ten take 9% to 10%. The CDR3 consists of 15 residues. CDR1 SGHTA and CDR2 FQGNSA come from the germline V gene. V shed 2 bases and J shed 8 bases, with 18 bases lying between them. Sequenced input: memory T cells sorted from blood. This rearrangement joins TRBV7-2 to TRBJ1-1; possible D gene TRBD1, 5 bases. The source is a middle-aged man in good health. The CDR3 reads CASSLRFGDALEAFF. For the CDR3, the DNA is TGTGCCAGCAGCTTAAGGTTTGGGGACGCCTTGGAAGCTTTCTTT.